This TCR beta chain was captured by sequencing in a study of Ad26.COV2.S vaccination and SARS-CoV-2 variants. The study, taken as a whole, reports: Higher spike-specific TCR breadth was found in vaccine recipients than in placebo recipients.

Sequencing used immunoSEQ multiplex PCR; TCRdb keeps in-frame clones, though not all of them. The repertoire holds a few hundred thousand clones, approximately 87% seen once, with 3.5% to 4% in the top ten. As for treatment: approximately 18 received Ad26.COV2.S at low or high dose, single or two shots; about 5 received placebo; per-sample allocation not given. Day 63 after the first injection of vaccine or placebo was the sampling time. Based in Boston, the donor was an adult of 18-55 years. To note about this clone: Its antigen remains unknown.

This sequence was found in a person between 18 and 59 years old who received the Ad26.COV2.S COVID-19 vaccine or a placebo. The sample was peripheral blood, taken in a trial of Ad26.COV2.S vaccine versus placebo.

The CDR3: CAIKGMQSGNTIYF. CDR3 DNA: TGTGCCATCAAAGGGATGCAATCTGGAAACACCATATATTTT. The chain couples TRBV10-3 to TRBJ1-3; the D is unclear. The CDR3 is 14 residues long. Germline V gene sequence: CDR1 ENHRY, CDR2 SYGVKD. The V gene lost 7 bases and the J gene lost 1 base, with 11 bases spanning the gap.